A single sample gave rise to the 5 T cell receptor beta chains below, sequenced in a study of regulatory T cells in long-lasting Graves disease. Time point: newly diagnosed GD, antithyroid drugs for less than 3 months. TCR sequences were obtained from RNA taken from PBMCs. Arm-PCR with iRepertoire HTBI primers amplified the CDR3 regions for these TCR beta libraries. TCRdb re-derived calls from the multiplex PCR reads in MiXCR, one entry per CDR3 protein. The table lists 500,000 or so distinct CDR3 sequences, around 16% of them singletons. The same data also contributed to another study, on T cells in Graves' hyperthyroidism and ophthalmopathy.

The specimen was peripheral blood mononuclear cells (PBMCs), collected at new diagnosis, from a patient treated with antithyroid drugs. The origin of the receptors is a woman aged 40 to 65 with Graves disease.

The chain links TRBV6-5 to TRBJ1-6, with 8 bases that match TRBD1. Unmatched junction bases numbered 4, after V lost 2 bases and J lost 7 bases. Germline assignment: CDR1 MNHEY and CDR2 SVGAGI. The CDR3 is 15 residues long. Here the CDR3 reads CASSYDPGGNSPLHF. The CDR3 nucleotides read TGTGCCAGCAGTTACGATCCAGGGGGCAATTCACCCCTCCACTTT.

This clonotype appeared a few times. This chain uses TRBV10-3 with TRBJ1-2; maybe TRBD1 (5 bases). Trimming stripped 2 bases from V and 8 bases from J, with 18 bases between. Germline CDR1 ENHRY, CDR2 SYGVKD. The CDR3 length is 15 residues. In DNA form, the CDR3 reads TGTGCCATCAGTGAGCCGGGGACCGCCTTATGGGGCTACACCTTC. Translated, it gives CAISEPGTALWGYTF.

The sample holds many counts of this clonotype. This rearrangement joins TRBV5-6 to TRBJ2-7, with 7 bases that match TRBD2. The CDR3 is 15 residues long. After removal of 1 base from V and 2 bases from J, the junction contained 6 bases not matched to a gene. Germline V gives CDR1 SGHDT, CDR2 YYEEEE. The DNA of the CDR3 is TGTGCCAGCAGCTTGCTCCCGGGAGGCCCCTACGAGCAGTACTTC. Protein: CASSLLPGGPYEQYF.

Ten or more counts support this clonotype. Sequence at one end of the junction differs from germline and may be a read error. The rearrangement links TRBV5-1 to TRBJ2-3; 15 nucleotides match TRBD2. The CDR3 is 18 amino acids. Germline CDR1 is SGHRS and CDR2 is YFSETQ. The CDR3, as DNA: TGTGCCAGCAGCGCGGGACTAGCGGGGGGCGCCCTCACAGATACGCAGTATTTT. It is translated as CASSAGLAGGALTDTQYF.

This clonotype has just a few counts. This chain links TRBV5-4 with TRBJ2-7, with 9 bases fitting TRBD1. Looked up from germline, CDR1 is SGHNT and CDR2 is YYREEE (reference sequence). The V segment lost 4 bases and the J segment 3 bases; nucleotides outside the gene matches: 5. The CDR3 sequence is 14 residues long. For the CDR3, the DNA is TGTGCCAGCAGCGGGGGACAGGGCGACTACGAGCAGTACTTC. Translated, it gives CASSGGQGDYEQYF. Looking up the rest from reference TRBV5-4 and TRBJ2-7 gives the full variable domain: ETGVTQSPTHLIKTRGQQVTLRCSSQSGHNTVSWYQQALGQGPQFIFQYYREEENGRGNFPPRFSGLQFPNYSSELNVNALELDDSALYLCASSGGQGDYEQYFGPGTRLTVT.